This T cell receptor (beta chain) emerged from a study of blood T cell repertoires in COVID-19. For the study at large: Both acute and convalescent COVID-19 samples were obtained from the United States, Italy and Spain. Sample material is recorded as cDNA or gDNA derived from T cells, B-cell-depleted T cells, or PBMCs.

Under the authors' procedure: Nucleated cell counts were estimated from reference gene primer amplification. Only in-frame clones appear in the TCRdb table, and some are missing; sequencing was by immunoSEQ multiplex PCR. The V and J calls and clone size are taken from that table; D and trimming were inferred from the DNA. The profile shows about 88,000 clones, 85% to 95% of them singletons. Trimming took off 3 bases at V and 6 bases at J, with 10 bases between the two ends. Germline CDR1 LGHNA, CDR2 YSLEER. This CDR3 contains 13 residues. Sequenced input: peripheral blood. The J gene is TRBJ2-3, the V gene TRBV4-3, with a possible D match to TRBD2 (6 bases). The receptor was derived from a man aged 55 to 69 with acute or convalescent COVID-19. The CDR3 DNA reads TGCGCCAGCAGCCACGATGCGGGGGATACGCAGTATTTT. Its translation is CASSHDAGDTQYF.